This TCR beta chain was identified during a study of long-term antiretroviral therapy in people with HIV (dated by TCRdb to between 2021 and 2022). General notes on the study: The earliest samples were collected roughly a decade before the 2015 WHO recommendation for immediate ART, at a time when ART was usually postponed until CD4 counts fell. Of the approximately 32 participants with HIV, 10 to 11 were female. A retrospective serial study tested whether ART initiation and durable HIV suppression were associated with changes in peripheral blood TRB repertoire composition and diversity. No cross-contamination during QIAcube processing was shown when test extractions of a monoclonal T-cell line were performed alongside 25 to 35 polyclonal samples. A total of 150 to 200 cryopreserved PBMC samples came from 25 to 30 adults with confirmed HIV infection and were collected serially over a mean of about 6 years (range 1-12).

V is trimmed back by 4 bases and J by 5 bases, and the junction contains 5 bases that no gene match accounts for. The germline V gene supplies CDR1 SGDLS and CDR2 YYNGEE. The CDR3 starts with the cysteine, ends with the phenylalanine, and has 13 residues. Kept here is only the CDR3 DNA, which spans 39 bases and is read in frame from base 1. Inclusion was restricted to participants for whom at least one PBMC sample before ART initiation and at least two post-ART samples were available. Treatment was received in the United States of America by all participants with HIV. Cryopreserved samples of 1-10 million PBMC were thawed and washed before DNA extraction. At the time of the earliest PBMC sample for each participant with HIV, ages ranged from about 20 to 54 years. Each participant contributed PBMC samples from 1-4 timepoints before ART initiation and 2-8 timepoints after ART initiation, with a median of 7 samples. For every participant, serial HIV viral load, CD4+ T-cell count, ART history and demographic data were obtained. A Qiagen kit on a QIAcube was used to extract genomic DNA from unsorted PBMC, with samples processed in batches of 12.

This clone was detected only a few times. This clone's antigen is unknown. It has no much larger one-base neighbor in the sample; base qualities were not kept. Beyond this particular receptor, the publication reports: HIV repertoires had narrower CDR3 length ranges than controls, and the network structure suggested an antigen-experienced repertoire that shifted only slightly toward naive after ART. The samples span the years 2004 to 2017, and the ART regimens used at that time may not be as effective as current regimens. Inferences about post-ART repertoire changes were limited because no data were available on ART adherence, viral resistance or therapy changes. Unsorted PBMC were profiled instead of sorted CD4+ and CD8+ T cells because pre-ART samples had limited cell numbers. The repertoire was dominated across all time points by expanded TRB clones identified before ART initiation, although this dominance was seen to fluctuate and to decrease in many PLHIV after ART. Owing to limited PBMC availability, only the TCR beta chain was sequenced, without alpha chain pairing. A significant increase in TRB diversity was found to be associated with ART initiation, although TRB diversity was observed to remain significantly below that of transplant donor controls even after long-term ART.

The immunoSEQ hsTCRB v3.0 assay was used at survey level resolution to sequence the TRB variable region. The target sequencing depth for TRB was about 40,000-50,000 T-cell genomes per sample. TRB libraries were pooled and sequenced on an Illumina MiSeq using a v3 150-cycle kit. As for the authors' bioinformatics: Repertoire analysis was performed in R inside a reproducible Nextflow workflow that covered QC, data transformation and analysis. LymphoSeq2, an R package for AIRR-Seq data exploration, was used to implement custom analyses. A few samples that yielded fewer than 5000 total TRB sequences were excluded, so that more than 150 HIV repertoires were analyzed. Among the roughly 200 retained HIV repertoires, 55 to 65 were collected before ART initiation and 120 to 130 were collected after ART initiation. Repertoires were downsampled to 5000 TRB nucleotide sequences, with summary statistics averaged over 100 downsampling iterations. TRB sequences were retained for analysis only if CDR3 regions of at least seven amino acids were present. Diversity was measured with a Shannon entropy-derived clonality score and the Gini coefficient. In repertoire networks, the top 5000 CDR3 amino acid sequences were linked whenever an edit distance of one separated two sequences. Antigen specificity groups and MHC restriction were predicted for TRB CDR3 amino acid sequences with GLIPH2. To flag known associations with CMV, EBV, HIV or tissue antigens, CDR3 amino acid sequences were compared against VDJdb and McPAS-TCR. Pre-ART, post-ART and control groups were compared with Wilcoxon signed-rank tests and Holm-Bonferroni correction. This immuneACCESS table, as held by TCRdb, lists in-frame sequences with V and J called but not all clones. Of the missing ones, under half trace to an unresolved V gene in checked studies; the others have no known cause. The D gene and trimming were derived from the DNA, and the V and J assignments and clone size from that table. This sample lists roughly 13,000 clones; around 73% were detected once. The top ten clonotypes cover 13% to 15% of the sample.

The chain is encoded by TRBV9 joined to TRBJ1-2; 7 central nucleotides agree with TRBD1. This TCR was recovered from a woman in her late teens or twenties with HIV. Sequencing was performed on unsorted PBMCs, taken 1.3 years after starting antiretroviral therapy. In nucleotide form, the sequence is TGTGCCAGCAGCCTCCCAGGGGGATATGGCTACACCTTC. Its protein product is CASSLPGGYGYTF.